This is a list of T cell receptor beta chains from one sample in a study of regulatory T cells in long-lasting Graves disease. Using its own MiXCR run on the multiplex PCR reads, TCRdb lists one record per CDR3 protein. The top ten hold 7.5% to 9% of the sample, which has around 500,000 distinct CDR3 sequences, around 12% seen once. In addition, the sample was reused for a study of T cells in Graves' hyperthyroidism and ophthalmopathy.

Sequencing was performed on peripheral blood mononuclear cells (PBMCs), taken at new diagnosis, from a patient treated with antithyroid drugs. Receptors originate from a woman in her thirties with Graves disease. The conserved cysteine and the conserved F or W are not part of the CDR3 here. Fields, in order: V gene, J gene, D gene, CDR3 protein. A D gene is named only where the DNA matches it firmly.

v_gene: TRBV20-1; j_gene: TRBJ2-5; d_gene: NA; CDR3aa: SASHSWRQETQY
v_gene: TRBV30; j_gene: TRBJ1-5; d_gene: TRBD1; CDR3aa: AWSHGTGGGQPQH
v_gene: TRBV7-9; j_gene: TRBJ2-7; d_gene: TRBD2; CDR3aa: ASSLSLAGPHEQY
v_gene: TRBV7-9; j_gene: TRBJ2-7; d_gene: TRBD2; CDR3aa: ASSLGAGVLEQY
v_gene: TRBV2; j_gene: TRBJ1-5; d_gene: NA; CDR3aa: ASHPSYSNQPQH
v_gene: TRBV5-1; j_gene: TRBJ2-7; d_gene: NA; CDR3aa: ASRPGGELYEQY
v_gene: TRBV19; j_gene: TRBJ1-4; d_gene: NA; CDR3aa: ASSIGTVQNEKLF
v_gene: TRBV18; j_gene: TRBJ1-2; d_gene: TRBD1; CDR3aa: ASSRREDRGLNYGYT
v_gene: TRBV28; j_gene: TRBJ2-2; d_gene: NA; CDR3aa: ASSFRLRGRELF
v_gene: TRBV20-1; j_gene: TRBJ1-1; d_gene: TRBD1; CDR3aa: SATDRVTEAF
v_gene: TRBV12-3/TRBV12-4; j_gene: TRBJ2-2; d_gene: NA; CDR3aa: ASVTFGGPKYGELF
v_gene: TRBV28; j_gene: TRBJ2-3; d_gene: NA; CDR3aa: ASSLNGVPTDTQY
v_gene: TRBV2; j_gene: TRBJ2-3; d_gene: TRBD2; CDR3aa: AGGGISTDTQY
v_gene: TRBV18; j_gene: TRBJ1-1; d_gene: NA; CDR3aa: ASSLGQNTEAF
v_gene: TRBV5-6; j_gene: TRBJ2-7; d_gene: NA; CDR3aa: ASSLIGLIDEQY
v_gene: TRBV24-1; j_gene: TRBJ2-7; d_gene: TRBD1; CDR3aa: ATSSGQGTNEQY
v_gene: TRBV28; j_gene: TRBJ2-1; d_gene: NA; CDR3aa: ASSLQALYNEQF
v_gene: TRBV19; j_gene: TRBJ1-4; d_gene: NA; CDR3aa: ASSYGTGRKPNEKLF
v_gene: TRBV20-1; j_gene: TRBJ2-1; d_gene: NA; CDR3aa: STGTVRYNEQF
v_gene: TRBV14; j_gene: TRBJ2-1; d_gene: NA; CDR3aa: ASSQRGSYEQF
v_gene: TRBV6-1; j_gene: TRBJ2-1; d_gene: NA; CDR3aa: ASSGQGGLWDEQF
v_gene: TRBV7-6; j_gene: TRBJ2-7; d_gene: TRBD1; CDR3aa: ASSFGTGGTYEQY
v_gene: TRBV7-3; j_gene: TRBJ2-2; d_gene: TRBD2; CDR3aa: ASSSSGRAGELF
v_gene: TRBV2; j_gene: TRBJ1-1; d_gene: NA; CDR3aa: ATHRDSNTEAF
v_gene: TRBV6-1; j_gene: TRBJ1-1; d_gene: NA; CDR3aa: ALSEGEHTEAF
v_gene: TRBV19; j_gene: TRBJ2-7; d_gene: TRBD2; CDR3aa: ASSLAGAYEEQY
v_gene: TRBV24-1; j_gene: TRBJ2-3; d_gene: TRBD1; CDR3aa: ATSDLSRGFADTQY
v_gene: TRBV6-2/TRBV6-3; j_gene: TRBJ2-7; d_gene: NA; CDR3aa: ASSDKSYEQY
v_gene: TRBV7-9; j_gene: TRBJ1-1; d_gene: NA; CDR3aa: ASSLARANTEAF
v_gene: TRBV3-1; j_gene: TRBJ1-3; d_gene: TRBD1; CDR3aa: ASSQREGRGRTTGNTIY
v_gene: TRBV3-1; j_gene: TRBJ2-1; d_gene: TRBD2; CDR3aa: ASSQGFPSGGPSSYNEQF
v_gene: TRBV6-5; j_gene: TRBJ1-1; d_gene: NA; CDR3aa: ASSYAPRDTEAF
v_gene: TRBV9; j_gene: TRBJ2-1; d_gene: TRBD2; CDR3aa: ASSVSGGGMDNEQF
v_gene: TRBV9; j_gene: TRBJ2-1; d_gene: TRBD1; CDR3aa: ASSARQGARYNEQF
v_gene: TRBV7-9; j_gene: TRBJ2-1; d_gene: TRBD2; CDR3aa: ASSLAWTSVGNEQF
v_gene: TRBV15; j_gene: TRBJ2-3; d_gene: NA; CDR3aa: ATSGGTGDTQY
v_gene: TRBV7-9; j_gene: TRBJ1-6; d_gene: TRBD1; CDR3aa: ASSFQGAVNSPLH
v_gene: TRBV19; j_gene: TRBJ2-1; d_gene: TRBD2; CDR3aa: ATTSSGSRFYNEQF
v_gene: TRBV13; j_gene: TRBJ2-3; d_gene: NA; CDR3aa: ASSLRGYKYTQY
v_gene: TRBV5-1; j_gene: TRBJ2-3; d_gene: TRBD2; CDR3aa: ASSAGLASTDTQY